This T cell receptor beta chain was observed in a study of cytomegalovirus exposure and HLA in healthy donors. Trimming left V 6 bases short and J 0 bases short, with 21 bases between. Germline V lookup: CDR1 SNHLY, CDR2 FYNNEI. The CDR3 consists of 18 residues. The PCR used 60 Vbeta and 13 Jbeta primers. Assay used: immunoSEQ multiplex PCR; TCRdb lists only in-frame clones, some missing. The sample holds roughly 110,000 clones, 65% to 80% seen once. This chain uses TRBV2 with TRBJ1-5; perhaps TRBD1 as D (6 bases). Sequencing used PBMCs. This sequence originates from a man aged 25-45 years in good health and CMV-seropositive. Here the CDR3 DNA reads TGTGCCAGCAGAGGGGACACAGTAGAGCCATATAGCAATCAGCCCCAGCATTTT. This gives the protein CASRGDTVEPYSNQPQHF.